The 14 T cell receptor beta chains below all came from one sample that was sequenced in a study of blood T cell repertoires in COVID-19. The assay was immunoSEQ multiplex PCR, and TCRdb's table has in-frame clones only and misses some. Of a few hundred thousand clones detected, roughly 79% appear once; the ten largest clones hold 15%. Material for sequencing was PBMCs or T cells enriched from blood (not recorded which). The source is a man aged 35-49 years who had recovered from COVID-19.

On this clone itself: Other DNA sequences from this sample encode an identical CDR3 as well. V and J are TRBV4-1 and TRBJ2-5; D might be TRBD2 (5 bases). Germline lookup yields CDR1 MGHRA and CDR2 YSYEKL. The CDR3 runs 14 residues. The V gene lost 1 base and the J gene lost 2 bases, with 8 bases spanning the gap. The CDR3 spells CASSQGGLQETQYF. In DNA, the CDR3 is TGCGCCAGCAGCCAAGGCGGACTTCAAGAGACCCAGTACTTC.

The V and J genes are TRBV7-9 and TRBJ1-1, with D possibly matching TRBD1 (5 bases). Germline V lookup: CDR1 SEHNR, CDR2 FQNEAQ (reference sequence). CDR3 length: 14 residues. V gave up 1 base and J gave up 5 bases, with 11 bases separating them. For the CDR3, the DNA is TGTGCCAGCAGCTTAGGGGGCGCCGGGACTGAAGCTTTCTTT. Protein sequence: CASSLGGAGTEAFF.

The rearrangement joins TRBV7-2 to TRBJ1-6, with a weak D call TRBD1 (6 bases). Trimming stripped 2 bases from V and 0 bases from J, with 11 bases between. CDR3 length: 17 residues. CDR1 is SGHTA, CDR2 FQGNSA, per germline. The CDR3 loop is CASSLYQGTSYNSPLHF. The CDR3 coding sequence is TGTGCCAGCAGCTTATATCAGGGGACCTCCTATAATTCACCCCTCCACTTT.

The chain has TRBV6-1 and TRBJ2-4, with unresolved D. The CDR3 sequence is 13 residues long. Trimming shortened V by 1 base and J by 6 bases, and 7 bases separated the two germline ends. Looked up from germline, CDR1 is MNHNS and CDR2 is SASEGT. DNA for the CDR3: TGTGCCAGCAGTGAAGTGTACAGAAACATTCAGTACTTC. It yields the protein CASSEVYRNIQYF.

The V call is TRBV7-2, the J call TRBJ2-3; 12 bases are shared with TRBD2. CDR3 length: 16 amino acids. V lost 8 bases and J lost 4; bases outside the gene matches: 10. Germline V gene sequence: CDR1 SGHTA, CDR2 FQGNSA. The CDR3 reads CASGLKLAGGADTQYF. In DNA form, the CDR3 reads TGTGCCAGCGGACTCAAGCTAGCGGGGGGGGCAGATACGCAGTATTTT.

This rearrangement joins TRBV7-8 to TRBJ1-3; 7 positions agree with TRBD1. The length of the CDR3 is 14 residues. Trimming took 6 bases from V and 5 from J; bases not matched to a gene: 7. Germline CDR1 is SGHVS and CDR2 is FQNEAQ. The CDR3 DNA is TGTGCCAGCAGTCCGAGACAGGGTCGAAACACCATATATTTT. It is translated as CASSPRQGRNTIYF.

The chain joins TRBV11-3 to TRBJ2-5, with TRBD1 identical over 8 bases. This CDR3 comprises 14 residues. The germline CDR1 and CDR2 sequences are SGHNT and YENEEA. V trimming: 5 bases; J trimming: 3 bases; junction bases outside the gene matches: 5. DNA of the CDR3: TGTGCCAGCAGCCCTGGACAGGGCGAAGAGACCCAGTACTTC. Translating it yields CASSPGQGEETQYF.

This chain connects TRBV5-1 to TRBJ2-7, with TRBD1 matching over 10 bases. V was pared by 6 bases and J by 2 bases, with 8 bases of the junction left unmatched. Germline V gives CDR1 SGHRS, CDR2 YFSETQ. The CDR3 has 15 amino acids. DNA of the CDR3: TGCGCCAGCACCCCTCCCGGGACAGGGGCCTACGAGCAGTACTTC. This gives the protein CASTPPGTGAYEQYF.

The chain combines TRBV19 with TRBJ1-5; maybe TRBD1 (5 bases). The CDR3 spans 12 residues. Trimming left V 3 bases short and J 7 bases short, with 7 bases between. Germline V gene lookup returns CDR1 LNHDA and CDR2 SQIVND (reference sequence). CDR3 sequence reads: CASSIGGQPQHF. The CDR3 nucleotides are TGTGCCAGTAGTATTGGGGGGCAGCCCCAGCATTTT. Variable domain in full (rest from reference TRBV19 and TRBJ1-5): DGGITQSPKYLFRKEGQNVTLSCEQNLNHDAMYWYRQDPGQGLRLIYYSQIVNDFQKGDIAEGYSVSREKKESFPLTVTSAQKNPTAFYLCASSIGGQPQHFGDGTRLSIL.

This clone was recorded a few times. This sequence joins TRBV19 and TRBJ2-7; tentative D call: TRBD2 (6 bases). The CDR3 extends over 14 amino acids. The V end lost 3 bases, the J end lost 1 base, and 10 bases lay between the germline ends. Per the germline V gene, CDR1 is LNHDA and CDR2 is SQIVND (reference sequence). CDR3 residues: CASSISEGSYEQYF. CDR3 coding DNA: TGTGCCAGTAGTATTTCGGAGGGGTCCTACGAGCAGTACTTC.

This chain links TRBV5-1 with TRBJ2-7; 9 bases match TRBD2. The CDR3 is made up of 15 amino acids. The trim removed 5 bases at V and 6 bases at J, leaving 12 bases unmatched. CDR1 is SGHRS and CDR2 is YFSETQ in the germline V gene. The CDR3: CASSADPGLAGEQYF. The CDR3 nucleotides are TGCGCCAGCAGTGCCGATCCGGGACTAGCAGGCGAGCAGTACTTC. The full variable domain, with the rest looked up from reference TRBV5-1 and TRBJ2-7, is KAGVTQTPRYLIKTRGQQVTLSCSPISGHRSVSWYQQTPGQGLQFLFEYFSETQRNKGNFPGRFSGRQFSNSRSEMNVSTLELGDSALYLCASSADPGLAGEQYFGPGTRLTVT.

CDR3 DNA: TGTGCCAGCAGCCACCGCGAAGGGGAAAGTTCCCACGAGCAGTACTTC. Its protein product is CASSHREGESSHEQYF. The chain combines TRBV7-9 with TRBJ2-7; a possible D gene is TRBD1 (5 bases). Trimming removed 5 bases from V and 5 bases from J, with 22 bases in between. CDR3 size: 16 residues. CDR1 is SEHNR and CDR2 is FQNEAQ in the germline V gene (reference sequence).

The sample holds a few counts of this clone. The rearrangement links TRBV30 to TRBJ2-7, with TRBD2 as a possible D gene (6 bases). Looked up from germline, CDR1 is GTSNPN and CDR2 is SVGIG (reference sequence). With 2 bases removed from V and 3 bases from J, the gap between germline ends came to 17 bases. The CDR3 length is 15 residues. CDR3 sequence reads: CAWSPRLGLGYEQYF. CDR3 DNA: TGTGCCTGGAGTCCACGACTAGGGTTAGGCTACGAGCAGTACTTC. Using reference TRBV30 and TRBJ2-7 for the parts outside the CDR3, the full variable domain is SQTIHQWPATLVQPVGSPLSLECTVEGTSNPNLYWYRQAAGRGLQLLFYSVGIGQISSEVPQNLSASRPQDRQFILSSKKLLLSDSGFYLCAWSPRLGLGYEQYFGPGTRLTVT.

The V call is TRBV7-2, the J call TRBJ2-7, with 9 bases fitting TRBD2. The CDR3 covers 14 residues. V lost 5 bases, J lost 4 bases, and 6 bases stayed unmatched. Germline V CDR1 and CDR2: SGHTA, FQGNSA. Written as DNA, the CDR3 is TGTGCCAGCAGCCATAGCGGGGGTAGGTACGAGCAGTACTTC. As protein: CASSHSGGRYEQYF.